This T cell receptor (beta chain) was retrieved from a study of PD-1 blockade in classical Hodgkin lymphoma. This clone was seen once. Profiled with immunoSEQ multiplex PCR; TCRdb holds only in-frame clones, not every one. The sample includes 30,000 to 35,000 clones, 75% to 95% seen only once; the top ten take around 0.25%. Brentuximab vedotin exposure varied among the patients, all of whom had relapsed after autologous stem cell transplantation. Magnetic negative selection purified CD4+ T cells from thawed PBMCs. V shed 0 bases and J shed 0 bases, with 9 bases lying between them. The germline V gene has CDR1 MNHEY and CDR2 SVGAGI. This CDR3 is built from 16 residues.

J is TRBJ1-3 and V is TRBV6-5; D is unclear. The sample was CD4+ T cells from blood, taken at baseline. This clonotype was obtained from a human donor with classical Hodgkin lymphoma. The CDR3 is CASSYSEGLSGNTIYF. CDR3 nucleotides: TGTGCCAGCAGTTACTCGGAGGGCCTCTCTGGAAACACCATATATTTT.